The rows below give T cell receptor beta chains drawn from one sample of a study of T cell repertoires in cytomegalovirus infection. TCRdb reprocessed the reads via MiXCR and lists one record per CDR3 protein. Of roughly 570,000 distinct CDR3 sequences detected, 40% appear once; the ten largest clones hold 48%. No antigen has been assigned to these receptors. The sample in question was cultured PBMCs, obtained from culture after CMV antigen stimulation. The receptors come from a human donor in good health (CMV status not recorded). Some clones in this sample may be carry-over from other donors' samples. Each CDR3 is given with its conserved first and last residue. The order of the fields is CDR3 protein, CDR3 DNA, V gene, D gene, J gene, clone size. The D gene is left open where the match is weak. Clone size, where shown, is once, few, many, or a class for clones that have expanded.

CASSFGLPSSPLHF TGTGCCAGCAGCTTCGGACTCCCAAGCTCACCCCTCCACTTT TRBV5-4 . TRBJ1-6 .
CASSISGSNTGELFF TGTGCCAGTAGTATATCCGGGTCGAACACCGGGGAGCTGTTTTTT TRBV19 . TRBJ2-2 few
CASRKRTRENTEAFF TGTGCCAGCAGAAAAAGGACAAGGGAGAACACTGAAGCTTTCTTT TRBV27 . TRBJ1-1 .
CASSGGLAKNIQYF TGCGCCAGCAGCGGGGGGTTAGCCAAAAACATTCAGTACTTC TRBV4-3 . TRBJ2-4 .
CASSPRAGGQNEQFF TGTGCCAGCTCCCCCAGGGCGGGGGGGCAGAATGAGCAGTTCTTC TRBV18 TRBD2 TRBJ2-1 .
CASSFAGGYEQYF TGTGCCAGCAGCTTCGCAGGGGGCTACGAGCAGTACTTC TRBV11-2 TRBD1 TRBJ2-7 few
CSARDWRRDEQFF TGCAGTGCTAGAGATTGGCGGCGGGATGAGCAGTTCTTC TRBV20-1 . TRBJ2-1 .
CASSVLGTRGAPQYF TGTGCCAGCAGTGTATTGGGCACCCGGGGTGCGCCCCAGTACTTC TRBV6-1 . TRBJ2-5 .
CASSELRDRGKLNYGYTF TGTGCCAGCAGTGAACTCCGGGACAGGGGGAAGCTTAACTATGGCTACACCTTC TRBV6-1 TRBD1 TRBJ1-2 .
CASSAPGRQRMDTIYF TGCGCCAGCAGCGCCCCGGGACGGCAGAGGATGGACACCATATATTTT TRBV4-1 . TRBJ1-3 .
CAISDRTGSNEQFF TGTGCCATCAGTGATAGGACTGGATCCAATGAGCAGTTCTTC TRBV10-3 . TRBJ2-1 many
CASRSILQGYEQFF TGTGCCAGCAGATCGATACTACAGGGGTATGAGCAGTTCTTC TRBV11-2 TRBD1 TRBJ2-1 .
CSATSGLGREQYF TGCAGTGCTACTTCGGGACTAGGTCGCGAGCAGTACTTC TRBV20-1 TRBD2 TRBJ2-7 .
CASSSRLAGPDTQYF TGTGCCAGCAGCTCAAGACTAGCGGGGCCAGATACGCAGTATTTT TRBV5-4 TRBD2 TRBJ2-3 few
CSARDPDSPGYQPQHF TGCAGTGCTAGAGACCCAGATAGTCCAGGATATCAGCCCCAGCATTTT TRBV20-1 . TRBJ1-5 .
CATSRVRGPGNTIYF TGTGCCACCAGCAGAGTTCGGGGACCTGGAAACACCATATATTTT TRBV15 . TRBJ1-3 .
CASSSPRTRKAWRLINEQFF TGTGCCAGCAGTTCTCCGAGGACCCGCAAGGCATGGCGCCTAATCAATGAGCAGTTCTTC TRBV27 . TRBJ2-1 .
CASSLVASAGSYNEQFF TGTGCCAGCAGCCTAGTAGCCTCGGCGGGCTCCTACAATGAGCAGTTCTTC TRBV7-9 . TRBJ2-1 .
CASSRRSQNTGELFF TGTGCCAGTAGTAGGCGGTCCCAGAACACCGGGGAGCTGTTTTTT TRBV19 . TRBJ2-2 .
CSASVTSAGYNEQFF TGCAGTGCTAGCGTCACTAGCGCGGGGTACAATGAGCAGTTCTTC TRBV20-1 TRBD2 TRBJ2-1 .
CASSQDWGLGNTIYF TGCGCCAGCAGCCAAGATTGGGGTCTTGGAAACACCATATATTTT TRBV4-3 . TRBJ1-3 .
CASSDATAPGYTF TGTGCCAGCAGTGATGCGACAGCCCCTGGCTACACCTTC TRBV2 . TRBJ1-2 .
CASSQSATNEKLFF TGTGCCAGCAGTCAGAGTGCAACTAATGAAAAACTGTTTTTT TRBV2 . TRBJ1-4 .
CASSPTRGANTGELFF TGTGCCAGCAGTCCCACTCGCGGGGCGAACACCGGGGAGCTGTTTTTT TRBV12-3/TRBV12-4 . TRBJ2-2 once
CASSLVLVTGELFF TGTGCCAGCAGCTTAGTGTTGGTCACCGGGGAGCTGTTTTTT TRBV7-2 . TRBJ2-2 many
CASSYGAGITDTQYF TGTGCCAGCAGCTATGGAGCGGGAATCACAGATACGCAGTATTTT TRBV7-9 TRBD2 TRBJ2-3 .
CASRETSYNEQFF TGTGCCAGCAGGGAGACTAGCTACAATGAGCAGTTCTTC TRBV6-2/TRBV6-3 . TRBJ2-1 .
CASRETYKTLDTQYF TGTGCCAGCAGAGAGACGTACAAGACGTTGGATACGCAGTATTTT TRBV7-6 . TRBJ2-3 .
CSARGAGRWSPLHF TGCAGTGCTAGAGGAGCGGGCCGGTGGTCACCCCTCCACTTT TRBV20-1 . TRBJ1-6 .
CASSSPPTPGTSRHTQYF TGTGCCAGCAGTAGCCCCCCGACCCCGGGGACTAGCAGACATACGCAGTATTTT TRBV6-5 TRBD2 TRBJ2-3 once
CASSLVGLAHNEQFF TGTGCCAGCAGCTTAGTGGGACTAGCTCACAATGAGCAGTTCTTC TRBV7-2 TRBD2 TRBJ2-1 many
CASSRRGGSYNSPLHF TGTGCCAGCAGCCGACGGGGGGGCTCCTATAATTCACCCCTCCACTTT TRBV27 . TRBJ1-6 .
CASSYGVGASGANVLTF TGTGCCAGCAGTTACGGGGTGGGGGCCTCTGGGGCCAACGTCCTGACTTTC TRBV6-5 . TRBJ2-6 few
CASSQEGKSPLHF TGCGCCAGCAGCCAAGAGGGCAAATCACCCCTCCACTTT TRBV4-3 . TRBJ1-6 .
CASSYGTSSGEQFF TGTGCCAGCAGTTACGGGACTAGCAGCGGTGAGCAGTTCTTC TRBV6-8 TRBD2 TRBJ2-1 .
CSAYLDNEQFF TGCAGTGCTTATTTAGACAATGAGCAGTTCTTC TRBV20-1 . TRBJ2-1 .
CASSIAVKWGSTDTQYF TGTGCCAGTAGTATAGCGGTCAAGTGGGGGAGCACAGATACGCAGTATTTT TRBV19 . TRBJ2-3 .
CASSPGTWEGYTF TGTGCCAGCAGCCCCGGCACCTGGGAAGGCTACACCTTC TRBV7-2 . TRBJ1-2 many
CASSQFIQGASNEQFF TGCGCCAGCAGCCAATTCATCCAGGGGGCTAGCAATGAGCAGTTCTTC TRBV4-3 TRBD1 TRBJ2-1 few
CATSGWTLPSTDTQYF TGTGCCACCAGCGGATGGACACTGCCTAGCACAGATACGCAGTATTTT TRBV15 . TRBJ2-3 .
CASSVRGGRKTEAFF TGTGCCAGCAGTGTCCGAGGGGGAAGGAAAACTGAAGCTTTCTTT TRBV6-8 . TRBJ1-1 .
CASSEQRGGYNEQFF TGTGCCAGCAGTGAACAGCGGGGGGGGTACAATGAGCAGTTCTTC TRBV2 TRBD2 TRBJ2-1 .
CASSSRTIRGYTF TGTGCCAGCAGTTCGCGGACAATTCGTGGCTACACCTTC TRBV6-2/TRBV6-3 . TRBJ1-2 few
CASSRRDTTTF TGTGCCAGCAGCCGAAGGGACACCACGACCTTC TRBV11-2 . TRBJ1-2 .
CAISEGSSDSPLHF TGTGCCATCAGTGAGGGCAGTTCGGACTCACCCCTCCACTTT TRBV10-3 . TRBJ1-6 .